The clone carrying this TCR beta chain was recorded a few times. Its antigen is unidentified. Sorting recovered naive CD8 T cells on a CD8+CD4-CCR7+CD45RA+ profile. TCRdb itself ran the PCR reads through MiXCR, one entry per CDR3 protein. Of nearly 650,000 distinct CDR3 sequences in the sample, around 25% were seen once. CDR3 length equals 16 residues. The V segment lost 3 bases and the J segment 0 bases; nucleotides outside the gene matches: 4. Germline lookup yields CDR1 KGHSH and CDR2 LQKENI. These data belong to a study of molecular identifiers for immune sequencing clone quantification. Study-wide results and limits: Over 98% of effector molecules, yet under 1% of naive-cell molecules, were held by clones above 20 RNA copies.

J is TRBJ1-4 and V is TRBV18, with 7 bases identical to TRBD1. The sequence was obtained from a human donor in good health. Some libraries in this study had Jurkat cell RNA spiked in. Sequenced input: naive CD8+ T cells from blood, with Jurkat cell RNA spiked in. Subset of the sample: FACS-sorted CD8+CD4-CCR7+CD45RA+ naive T cells. CDR3 nucleotides: TGTGCCAGCTCACCGGGGACAGCTGCAACTAATGAAAAACTGTTTTTT. Its protein is CASSPGTAATNEKLFF.